This TCR beta chain was identified during a study of T cells in Graves' hyperthyroidism and ophthalmopathy. There were TCR beta CDR3 regions amplified from RNA transcripts. The primer set for the first-round RT-PCR of the TCR CDR3 was HTBI. TCRdb re-called the multiplex PCR reads through MiXCR, storing one row per CDR3 protein. The repertoire has roughly 740,000 distinct CDR3 sequences, around 17% of them found once; the top ten carry over 7.5%. This clonotype was counted at least ten times. Its specificity is unknown. Findings and limits, study-wide: Also found in blood were most expanded thyroid clonotypes above 0.001.

This CDR3 region has 16 residues. With 0 bases removed from V and 5 bases from J, the gap between germline ends came to 16 bases. Germline V gives CDR1 KGHSH, CDR2 LQKENI. Sequencing input: blood. The TCR was taken from a man between 18 and 35 years old with Graves' hyperthyroidism. This chain links TRBV18 with TRBJ2-5, with D perhaps TRBD1 (5 bases). In DNA form, the CDR3 reads TGTGCCAGCTCACCACCTGAGAGGCAGGGTTGGGAGACCCAGTACTTC. Protein product: CASSPPERQGWETQYF.